This TCR beta chain was profiled in a study of neurological immune-mediated disorders (dated by TCRdb to the late 2010s). Background for the entire study: Peripheral blood TCR-beta repertoires from HTLV-I-associated myelopathy (HAM/TSP) patients, multiple sclerosis patients and healthy controls were compared by UMI-based sequencing. The cohort included 60 to 75 subjects: some 14 with HAM/TSP, some 34 with multiple sclerosis, and some 20 healthy controls. Alongside PBMC samples, the set of approximately 100 TCR-beta libraries contained longitudinal samples, technical triplicates, and paired CD4+ and CD8+ T-cell subsets that had been sorted.

This clonotype showed up many times. Its recognized antigen is unknown. No per-base quality is available; no much larger clone lies one base away. The paper's findings and limits, for the study overall: No identical CDR3 amino acid sequences were found to be shared among expanded clones across subjects, suggesting that TCR-beta repertoires were private in all groups. TCR clonal expansion was greatest in HAM/TSP patients and smallest in MS patients, who ranked below even healthy controls.

The germline V gene specifies SGHDN as CDR1 and FVKESK as CDR2. V was cut back by 4 bases and J by 8 bases, leaving a gap of 12 bases between them. Reading from cysteine to phenylalanine, the CDR3 counts 14 amino acids. The kept DNA is CDR3 alone, 42 bases in frame from the first base. The healthy controls were volunteers from blood banks in Maryland, USA. Libraries from unsorted PBMCs were made from 2 million PBMCs kept in RNAlater at -80 degrees C until RNA extraction. Peripheral blood was subjected to Ficoll-Hypaque density gradient centrifugation to isolate PBMCs, which were then cryopreserved in liquid nitrogen. To synthesize cDNA, template-switch 5'RACE was performed with a primer carrying a 10-nucleotide random unique molecular identifier so that each TCR transcript was tagged. Every sequencing run covered 15-18 subjects and yielded more than 160 million TCR-beta sequences. Total RNA was extracted with the RNeasy kit. Using the KAPA Real-time Library Amplification kit, TCR-beta VDJ regions were amplified with primers for the TCR constant region and the 5'RACE anchor. A first PCR added sample indexes and Illumina adaptors, and a second PCR then raised library yield. After purification with Ampure beads, the TCR product of roughly 650 bp was size-selected on a 2% E-gel SizeSelection system. Before pooling, libraries had their quality checked on a Bioanalyzer, their concentration measured with Qubit, and their quantity determined with the Kapa Library Quantification kit. Libraries were sequenced paired-end 2 x 150 bp on an Illumina HiSeq 2500. To increase sequence diversity, roughly 24-32% phiX was spiked into each library pool. Per the source publication's procedure: Quality-filtered reads were processed with the UMI-based MiGEC pipeline, and over 75% of raw TCR sequences were removed by the MiGEC pipeline during error correction. IMGT germline references were used for aligning VDJ genes, and each clonotype was defined as a unique CDR3 amino acid sequence together with its V-J genes. Clonal expansion, Shannon diversity and CDR3 relatedness were evaluated with VDJtools (CalcPairwiseDistances, ClusterSamples), while phylogenetic trees were built in CLCbio workbench. Using coefficient-of-variation modelling across technical triplicates, the study counted a clone as expanded if it had at least 8 unique UMIs. TCRdb passed the public sequencing reads through fastp at Q25 and MiXCR, retaining productive beta sequences. For every CDR3 protein sequence, its rows merge into one entry that carries the most common genes and DNA. None of the V and J calls come from the authors' own analysis; TCRdb made them. The sample table lists roughly 80,000 distinct CDR3 sequences, 15% to 20% of them with a count of one. The ten largest account for 15% of the sample.

The receptor chain draws on TRBV14 and TRBJ1-6; possibly the D gene is TRBD1, per 5 matching bases. Sequenced: PBMCs. The source is a middle-aged woman in good health. The nucleotides are TGTGCCAGCAGCCTCCGGGACGCCTATTCACCCCTCCACTTT. Translation gives CASSLRDAYSPLHF.